A selection of T cell receptor beta chains follows, all from one sample in a study of T cells in Graves' hyperthyroidism and ophthalmopathy. One entry per CDR3 protein results from TCRdb running MiXCR on the multiplex PCR reads. The sample shows roughly 750,000 distinct CDR3 sequences, approximately 16% of them seen only once. Sequenced: blood. Every receptor here comes from a man aged 18 to 29 with Graves' hyperthyroidism. Each CDR3 is given with its conserved first and last residue. Each record gives: D gene, J gene, clone size, V gene, CDR3 DNA, CDR3 protein. A D gene is named only where the DNA matches it firmly. Clone size appears in some rows only: once, few, many, or a class for an expanded clone.

D gene: TRBD2; J gene: TRBJ2-3; clone size: many; V gene: TRBV7-8; CDR3 DNA: TGTGCCAGCAGCTTGGGACTAGCGGGAGGGCTTTACACAGATACGCAGTATTTT; CDR3 protein: CASSLGLAGGLYTDTQYF
D gene: -; J gene: TRBJ2-3; clone size: -; V gene: TRBV6-1; CDR3 DNA: TGTGCCAGCAGAACTGAGGGGACAGATACGCAGTATTTT; CDR3 protein: CASRTEGTDTQYF
D gene: -; J gene: TRBJ2-7; clone size: few; V gene: TRBV27; CDR3 DNA: TGTGCCAGCAGTTTGGGCAGGCTGAACCTCGAGCAGTACTTC; CDR3 protein: CASSLGRLNLEQYF
D gene: -; J gene: TRBJ1-1; clone size: -; V gene: TRBV29-1; CDR3 DNA: TGCAGCGCTCCAGCCGTGGGATTCACTGAAGCTTTCTTT; CDR3 protein: CSAPAVGFTEAFF
D gene: -; J gene: TRBJ2-6; clone size: few; V gene: TRBV18; CDR3 DNA: TGTGCCAGCTCATCCACCGGGCCAAGGTCCTCTGGGGCCAACGTCCTGACTTTC; CDR3 protein: CASSSTGPRSSGANVLTF
D gene: TRBD1; J gene: TRBJ1-1; clone size: -; V gene: TRBV6-2/TRBV6-3; CDR3 DNA: TGTGCCAGCAGTTACACCCTGACAGGGGCCGACGTAGGGAACACTGAAGCTTTCTTT; CDR3 protein: CASSYTLTGADVGNTEAFF
D gene: -; J gene: TRBJ1-1; clone size: -; V gene: TRBV3-1; CDR3 DNA: TGTGCCAGCAGCCAAGATGGGGCCATGAACACTGAAGCTTTCTTT; CDR3 protein: CASSQDGAMNTEAFF
D gene: -; J gene: TRBJ2-1; clone size: many; V gene: TRBV11-2; CDR3 DNA: TGTGCCAGCAGCTCCCCGCGGTCCTACAATGAGCAGTTCTTC; CDR3 protein: CASSSPRSYNEQFF
D gene: -; J gene: TRBJ1-2; clone size: few; V gene: TRBV7-9; CDR3 DNA: TGTGCCAGCAGCTATCAGGGGATCAGGAGTGGCTACACCTTC; CDR3 protein: CASSYQGIRSGYTF
D gene: TRBD2; J gene: TRBJ2-5; clone size: many; V gene: TRBV28; CDR3 DNA: TGTGCCAGCAGTCCTAGCGGGAGTCTGGGAGAGACCCAGTACTTC; CDR3 protein: CASSPSGSLGETQYF
D gene: TRBD2; J gene: TRBJ2-1; clone size: -; V gene: TRBV7-8; CDR3 DNA: TGTGCCAGCAGCCGCCTCGGAGTAGCGGGAGCCAATGAGCAGTTCTTC; CDR3 protein: CASSRLGVAGANEQFF
D gene: TRBD2; J gene: TRBJ2-3; clone size: -; V gene: TRBV28; CDR3 DNA: TGTGCCAGCAGTTGGGGAGGGTCCCCAGATACGCAGTATTTT; CDR3 protein: CASSWGGSPDTQYF
D gene: -; J gene: TRBJ2-3; clone size: -; V gene: TRBV4-2; CDR3 DNA: TGTGCCAGCAGCCAACAGTCGGGAGAAACCACAGATACGCAGTATTTT; CDR3 protein: CASSQQSGETTDTQYF
D gene: TRBD1; J gene: TRBJ2-6; clone size: few; V gene: TRBV18; CDR3 DNA: TGTGCCAGCTCCGAACGACAGGGGCTGCCATGGACTGGGGCCAACGTCCTGACTTTC; CDR3 protein: CASSERQGLPWTGANVLTF
D gene: -; J gene: TRBJ2-6; clone size: many; V gene: TRBV28; CDR3 DNA: TGTGCCAGCAGTGGGCCAGGCAATCCCTCTGGGGCCAACGTCCTGACTTTC; CDR3 protein: CASSGPGNPSGANVLTF
D gene: -; J gene: TRBJ2-7; clone size: -; V gene: TRBV2; CDR3 DNA: TGTGCCAGCAGTATAAAAACGGGGCCAATCTACGAGCAGTACTTC; CDR3 protein: CASSIKTGPIYEQYF
D gene: TRBD2; J gene: TRBJ2-1; clone size: many; V gene: TRBV11-2; CDR3 DNA: TGTGCCAGCAGCTCCCGGCCAGCGGGATTTGATGAGCAGTTCTTC; CDR3 protein: CASSSRPAGFDEQFF
D gene: TRBD2; J gene: TRBJ2-7; clone size: many; V gene: TRBV28; CDR3 DNA: TGTGCCAGCAGTGGGGGACTAGCGGGGTTCTACGAGCAGTACTTC; CDR3 protein: CASSGGLAGFYEQYF
D gene: -; J gene: TRBJ2-7; clone size: -; V gene: TRBV3-1; CDR3 DNA: TGTGCCAGCAGCCAAGGTCCGGGCGGGCCCCTCTCCTACGAGCAGTACTTC; CDR3 protein: CASSQGPGGPLSYEQYF
D gene: -; J gene: TRBJ2-1; clone size: many; V gene: TRBV30; CDR3 DNA: TGTGCCTGGAGTCTAGGAGCGGGCTACAATGAGCAGTTCTTC; CDR3 protein: CAWSLGAGYNEQFF
D gene: -; J gene: TRBJ2-1; clone size: many; V gene: TRBV10-3; CDR3 DNA: TGTGCCATCAGTGCCGAGGCCCTTGCTGAGCAGTTCTTC; CDR3 protein: CAISAEALAEQFF
D gene: -; J gene: TRBJ2-3; clone size: -; V gene: TRBV5-1; CDR3 DNA: TGCGCCAGCAGCTTGATCCTAGCCCCCGATACGCAGTATTTT; CDR3 protein: CASSLILAPDTQYF
D gene: -; J gene: TRBJ2-3; clone size: few; V gene: TRBV11-2; CDR3 DNA: TGTGCCAGCCGGACGGGCCCCGTGGCAGATACGCAGTATTTT; CDR3 protein: CASRTGPVADTQYF
D gene: -; J gene: TRBJ2-1; clone size: many; V gene: TRBV30; CDR3 DNA: TGTGCCTGGAGTTCCACATCTGAGCAGTTCTTC; CDR3 protein: CAWSSTSEQFF
D gene: -; J gene: TRBJ2-1; clone size: many; V gene: TRBV28; CDR3 DNA: TGTGCCAGCAGTTCGGGGGAGAGCTACAATGAGCAGTTCTTC; CDR3 protein: CASSSGESYNEQFF
D gene: -; J gene: TRBJ1-5; clone size: -; V gene: TRBV19; CDR3 DNA: TGTGCCACTTCAAAGCTTGACAGAGGGTCGGTCCGGAATCAGCCCCAGCATTTT; CDR3 protein: CATSKLDRGSVRNQPQHF
D gene: -; J gene: TRBJ2-1; clone size: many; V gene: TRBV28; CDR3 DNA: TGTGCCAGCAGGTCCTCGGCGGGTTGGGGCGATGAGCAGTTCTTC; CDR3 protein: CASRSSAGWGDEQFF
D gene: -; J gene: TRBJ2-1; clone size: many; V gene: TRBV7-9; CDR3 DNA: TGTGCCAGCAGCCACCGGGACTCCCCTGGGGATGAGCAGTTCTTC; CDR3 protein: CASSHRDSPGDEQFF
D gene: TRBD2; J gene: TRBJ2-5; clone size: few; V gene: TRBV28; CDR3 DNA: TGTGCCATCAGGACTAGCGGGAGTTGGGGGGGCCAGACCCAGTACTTC; CDR3 protein: CAIRTSGSWGGQTQYF
D gene: -; J gene: TRBJ1-2; clone size: -; V gene: TRBV7-9; CDR3 DNA: TGTGCCAGCAGCTTTAATTCGGACAAGGCTTATGGCCACACCTTC; CDR3 protein: CASSFNSDKAYGHTF
D gene: TRBD2; J gene: TRBJ2-5; clone size: -; V gene: TRBV7-2; CDR3 DNA: TGTGCCAGCAGCTTTGGAACACAGGAGGATGGCGGGAGACCCCAGTACTTC; CDR3 protein: CASSFGTQEDGGRPQYF
D gene: -; J gene: TRBJ2-1; clone size: few; V gene: TRBV9; CDR3 DNA: TGTGCCAGCAGCGCCCACTTAGGGGAGCAGTTCTTC; CDR3 protein: CASSAHLGEQFF
D gene: -; J gene: TRBJ2-5; clone size: few; V gene: TRBV29-1; CDR3 DNA: TGCAGCGCTCGGGGCTCCTCCACGTGGGCCCAGTACTTC; CDR3 protein: CSARGSSTWAQYF
D gene: -; J gene: TRBJ1-1; clone size: many; V gene: TRBV20-1; CDR3 DNA: TGCAGTGCTGGAATCCCGGATCCCGAGAGCACTGAAGCTTTCTTT; CDR3 protein: CSAGIPDPESTEAFF
D gene: -; J gene: TRBJ2-7; clone size: -; V gene: TRBV4-3; CDR3 DNA: TGCGCCAGCAGCCAAGATCGCAGGGCCGGCAACGAGCAGTACTTC; CDR3 protein: CASSQDRRAGNEQYF
D gene: -; J gene: TRBJ2-6; clone size: -; V gene: TRBV3-1; CDR3 DNA: TGTGCCAGCCGTGAGTTCTCTGGGGCCAACGTCCTGACTTTC; CDR3 protein: CASREFSGANVLTF
D gene: -; J gene: TRBJ2-3; clone size: many; V gene: TRBV7-2; CDR3 DNA: TGTGCCAGCAGCCCCCGACGAGATACGCAGTATTTT; CDR3 protein: CASSPRRDTQYF
D gene: TRBD1; J gene: TRBJ1-2; clone size: few; V gene: TRBV19; CDR3 DNA: TGTGCCAGTACCTCGGACAGGGACTATGGCTACACCTTC; CDR3 protein: CASTSDRDYGYTF
D gene: -; J gene: TRBJ2-7; clone size: many; V gene: TRBV6-5; CDR3 DNA: TGTGCCAGCAGTTACTCGGGGCAGGGTTTCTACGAGCAGTACTTC; CDR3 protein: CASSYSGQGFYEQYF
D gene: -; J gene: TRBJ2-7; clone size: many; V gene: TRBV20-1; CDR3 DNA: TGCAGTGCTAGAGATAGGGCAGAAGCCTCCTACGAGCAGTACTTC; CDR3 protein: CSARDRAEASYEQYF
D gene: TRBD2; J gene: TRBJ2-3; clone size: -; V gene: TRBV20-1; CDR3 DNA: TGCAGTGCTACCTTGACTAGCGGGAGGCCAGATACGCAGTATTTT; CDR3 protein: CSATLTSGRPDTQYF
D gene: -; J gene: TRBJ2-7; clone size: few; V gene: TRBV7-9; CDR3 DNA: TGTGCCAGCAGCTTAGTGTATACCGAGCAGTACTTC; CDR3 protein: CASSLVYTEQYF
D gene: TRBD1; J gene: TRBJ2-1; clone size: -; V gene: TRBV20-1; CDR3 DNA: TGCAGTGCTCTCTTGACAGGGGTAAATGAGCAGTTCTTC; CDR3 protein: CSALLTGVNEQFF
D gene: TRBD1; J gene: TRBJ2-3; clone size: -; V gene: TRBV7-3; CDR3 DNA: TGTGCCAGCAGCTTACGAGGGAGAGGGGGCAGGGGCACAGATACGCAGTATTTT; CDR3 protein: CASSLRGRGGRGTDTQYF
D gene: -; J gene: TRBJ2-7; clone size: many; V gene: TRBV6-2/TRBV6-3; CDR3 DNA: TGTGCCAGCAGTTATGCTCTTGAGCAGTACTTC; CDR3 protein: CASSYALEQYF
D gene: -; J gene: TRBJ2-5; clone size: many; V gene: TRBV11-1; CDR3 DNA: TGTGCCAGCAGCTTAGAGACAGCCCAAGAGACCCAGTACTTC; CDR3 protein: CASSLETAQETQYF